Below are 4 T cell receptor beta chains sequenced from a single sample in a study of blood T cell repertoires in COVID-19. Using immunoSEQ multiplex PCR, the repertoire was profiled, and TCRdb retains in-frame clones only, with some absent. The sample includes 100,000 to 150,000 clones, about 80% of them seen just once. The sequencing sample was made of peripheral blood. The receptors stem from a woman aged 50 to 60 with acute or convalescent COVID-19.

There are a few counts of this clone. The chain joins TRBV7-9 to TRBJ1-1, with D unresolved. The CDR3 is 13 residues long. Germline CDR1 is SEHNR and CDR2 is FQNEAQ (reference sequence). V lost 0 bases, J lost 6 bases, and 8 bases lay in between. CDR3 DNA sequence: TGTGCCAGCAGCTTAGCAGAGCTATCTGAAGCTTTCTTT. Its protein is CASSLAELSEAFF.

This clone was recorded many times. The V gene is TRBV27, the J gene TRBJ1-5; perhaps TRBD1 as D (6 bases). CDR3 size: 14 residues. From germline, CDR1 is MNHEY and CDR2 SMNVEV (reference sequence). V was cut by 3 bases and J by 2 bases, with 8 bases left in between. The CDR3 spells CASSFRQGNQPQHF. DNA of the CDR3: TGTGCCAGCAGTTTCCGACAGGGCAATCAGCCCCAGCATTTT.

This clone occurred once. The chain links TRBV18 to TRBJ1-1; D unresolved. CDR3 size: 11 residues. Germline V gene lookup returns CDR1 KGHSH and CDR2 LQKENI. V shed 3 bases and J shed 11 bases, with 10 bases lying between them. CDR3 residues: CASSPQRGAFF. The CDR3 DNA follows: TGTGCCAGCTCACCTCAGAGAGGTGCTTTCTTT.

As DNA, the CDR3 is TGTGCCACCAGCGTTCAGACAGGAGCGGGACAGCCCCAGCATTTT. This sequence encodes CATSVQTGAGQPQHF. V is TRBV15 and J is TRBJ1-5, with D possibly being TRBD1 (6 bases). Germline V CDR1 and CDR2: LNHNV, YYDKDF (reference sequence). Between the trimmed V and J ends, which lost 5 bases and 7 bases, there was a span of 18 bases. The CDR3 covers 15 residues.